The clone carrying this T cell receptor (beta chain) was seen at least ten times. Its antigen is undetermined. The data were obtained in a study of neurological immune-mediated disorders. Study-level findings and limits: No CDR3 amino acid sequences recurred among expanded clones across subjects, suggesting private repertoires in all groups.

The germline CDR1 and CDR2 sequences are MNHEY and SVGAGI. The length of the CDR3 is 15 residues. V shed 4 bases and J 4 bases; nucleotides not matched to a gene: 5. TCRdb redid the calling of the 5' RACE reads with MiXCR, one entry per CDR3 protein. The sample comprises 70,000 to 95,000 distinct CDR3 sequences, around 14% of which are singletons, and approximately 5% rests with the top ten. Time point noted: longitudinal time-point 2. This chain joins TRBV6-5 and TRBJ2-3; 10 bases line up with TRBD2. This clonotype was obtained from a female donor with HTLV-1-associated myelopathy (HAM/TSP). What was sequenced was PBMCs. CDR3 sequence (DNA): TGTGCCAGCAGTTTAGCGGGGGGCCTAGCAGATACGCAGTATTTT. It is translated as CASSLAGGLADTQYF.